The 20 T cell receptor beta chains in this list originate from one sample, sequenced in a study of T cell repertoires in cytomegalovirus infection. Their antigens remain unidentified. TCRdb independently ran MiXCR on the reads; one entry per CDR3 protein. This table has about 270,000 distinct CDR3 sequences, approximately 22% appearing once. The input for sequencing was cultured PBMCs, taken from culture after CMV antigen stimulation. Receptors originate from a human donor in good health (CMV status not recorded). Some clones in this sample may be carry-over from other donors' samples.

This clonotype has more than one count but fewer than ten. This sequence joins TRBV12-3 or TRBV12-4 and TRBJ1-1; D is perhaps TRBD1 (6 bases). V lost 1 base, J lost 1 base, and 13 bases lay in between. The CDR3 consists of 16 residues. For the CDR3, the DNA is TGTGCCAGCAGTTTAGACGGGGGCGGTGAGAACACTGAAGCTTTCTTT. Its protein is CASSLDGGGENTEAFF.

Note on this clonotype: This sequence may be a read error, since a much larger clone differs from it by one base. The chain recombines TRBV7-6 with TRBJ1-1; D is unclear. The germline gives CDR1 SGHVS, CDR2 FNYEAQ. The CDR3 spans 13 residues. Here the CDR3 reads CASSLYGNTKAFF. The CDR3 DNA follows: TGTGCCAGCAGCTTATACGGTAACACTAAAGCTTTCTTT.

This clonotype was counted at least ten times. The CDR3: CASSVGTGGRTIYF. DNA for the CDR3: TGTGCCAGCAGCGTCGGGACAGGGGGTCGGACCATATATTTT. The chain has TRBV7-2 and TRBJ1-3, with TRBD1 matching 11 bases. CDR1 and CDR2 from the germline V gene are SGHTA and FQGNSA. The J segment lost 10 bases and the V segment lost 5 bases, leaving 7 bases of the junction unmatched. The CDR3 contains 14 residues.

This clonotype was recorded at least ten times. Relative to the germline gene, one junction end is altered; a read error may explain this. The chain combines TRBV7-7 with TRBJ2-5; D uncertain. Germline V gives CDR1 SSHAT, CDR2 FNYEAQ (reference sequence). CDR3 length: 13 amino acids. CDR3 protein: CASSLEKRETQYF. In DNA form, the CDR3 reads TGTGCTAGCAGCTTAGAGAAGAGAGAGACCCAGTACTTC.

This clonotype was observed many times. The V gene is TRBV7-8, the J gene TRBJ2-3, with TRBD1 identical over 10 bases. CDR3 size: 15 residues. With V trimmed by 6 bases and J by 5 bases, 8 bases remained unmatched. Germline-derived CDR1 and CDR2 are SGHVS and FQNEAQ. CDR3 residues: CASRSGQGGKDTQYF. The CDR3 DNA follows: TGTGCCAGCAGATCAGGACAGGGGGGAAAAGATACGCAGTATTTT.

This chain links TRBV15 with TRBJ2-1, with D perhaps matching TRBD2 (5 bases). Between the trimmed V and J ends, which lost 3 bases and 6 bases, there was a span of 15 bases. The CDR3 sequence is 15 residues long. Germline loops: CDR1 LNHNV, CDR2 YYDKDF (reference sequence). CDR3 protein: CATSSGDSSPNEQFF. The CDR3 nucleotides read TGTGCCACCAGCAGCGGCGATTCTAGCCCCAATGAGCAGTTCTTC.

The sample holds a few counts of this clonotype. The chain uses TRBV24-1 and TRBJ2-1; 9 bases match TRBD2. V trimming: 4 bases; J trimming: 5 bases; junction bases outside the gene matches: 5. Germline V gene lookup returns CDR1 KGHDR and CDR2 SFDVKD. This CDR3 is built from 15 residues. CDR3 bases: TGTGCCACCAGTGACCGGACTAGCGTAAACAATGAGCAGTTCTTC. Translated, it gives CATSDRTSVNNEQFF.

Here the CDR3 DNA reads TGTGCCAGCAGTTATCACAGGGGTTATGCGAACACCGGGGAGCTGTTTTTT. This codes for CASSYHRGYANTGELFF. V and J are TRBV6-5 and TRBJ2-2, with 7 bases fitting TRBD1. This CDR3 comprises 17 residues. Trimming cost V 3 bases and J 0 bases; bases outside gene matches: 7. Looked up from germline, CDR1 is MNHEY and CDR2 is SVGAGI.

The chain couples TRBV7-2 to TRBJ1-3, with D unresolved. Between the trimmed V and J ends, which lost 4 bases and 0 bases, there was a span of 10 bases. CDR3 length equals 15 residues. The germline V gene encodes CDR1 SGHTA and CDR2 FQGNSA. The CDR3, as DNA: TGTGCCAGCAGCTCCTCTCCGAGCTCTGGAAACACCATATATTTT. Translated, it gives CASSSSPSSGNTIYF.

The chain carries TRBV9 and TRBJ2-1; 7 bases align to TRBD2. Germline V gives CDR1 SGDLS, CDR2 YYNGEE. The CDR3 runs 15 residues. V shed 5 bases and J 1 base; nucleotides not matched to a gene: 6. CDR3 sequence reads: CASSYSGLSYNEQFF. Written as DNA, the CDR3 is TGTGCCAGCAGTTATAGCGGGCTATCCTACAATGAGCAGTTCTTC.

This clonotype was observed at least ten times. The chain carries TRBV5-6 and TRBJ1-1, with 7 bases lining up with TRBD1. This CDR3 has 14 residues. With 2 bases clipped from V and 5 bases from J, the junction kept 6 bases outside the gene matches. Germline V gives CDR1 SGHDT, CDR2 YYEEEE. CDR3 sequence reads: CASSFPTGKTEAFF. CDR3 nucleotide sequence: TGTGCCAGCAGCTTCCCGACAGGGAAAACTGAAGCTTTCTTT.

This clonotype was recorded a few times. The chain combines TRBV5-4 with TRBJ2-5, with TRBD1 identical over 10 bases. CDR3 length equals 14 residues. Germline V lookup: CDR1 SGHNT, CDR2 YYREEE (reference sequence). Losses at the gene ends were 4 bases for V and 5 bases for J; bases not matched to a gene: 5. CDR3: CASSETGGEETQYF. CDR3 bases: TGTGCCAGCAGCGAGACAGGGGGCGAGGAGACCCAGTACTTC.

This clonotype has ten or more counts. The chain links TRBV12-3 or TRBV12-4 to TRBJ1-1, with 11 bases matching TRBD1. J was trimmed by 10 bases and V by 5 bases; bases with no gene match: 6. The length of the CDR3 is 13 residues. The CDR3 DNA follows: TGTGCCAGCAGTACCAGGGACAGGGGGAGAGCTTTCTTT. This translates into CASSTRDRGRAFF.

This clonotype was detected only a few times. This chain links TRBV7-2 with TRBJ1-2; 10 bases agree with TRBD1. V was pared by 6 bases and J by 5 bases, with 9 bases of the junction left unmatched. The CDR3 has 15 residues. Germline V gene sequence: CDR1 SGHTA, CDR2 FQGNSA. CDR3 residues: CASRPNPGQGYGYTF. CDR3 coding DNA: TGTGCCAGCAGACCTAATCCGGGACAGGGGTATGGCTACACCTTC. The whole variable domain, filled in from reference TRBV7-2 and TRBJ1-2, reads GAGVSQSPSNKVTEKGKDVELRCDPISGHTALYWYRQSLGQGLEFLIYFQGNSAPDKSGLPSDRFSAERTGGSVSTLTIQRTQQEDSAVYLCASRPNPGQGYGYTFGSGTRLTVV.

This chain joins TRBV2 and TRBJ2-1; no reliable D call. Trimming took 2 bases from V and 3 from J, leaving 8 bases between them. Germline V gives CDR1 SNHLY, CDR2 FYNNEI. The CDR3 has 14 amino acids. CDR3 DNA: TGTGCCAGCAGTGAAATAAGGTACTACAATGAGCAGTTCTTC. This codes for CASSEIRYYNEQFF. Complete variable domain (other parts from reference TRBV2 and TRBJ2-1): EPEVTQTPSHQVTQMGQEVILRCVPISNHLYFYWYRQILGQKVEFLVSFYNNEISEKSEIFDDQFSVERPDGSNFTLKIRSTKLEDSAMYFCASSEIRYYNEQFFGPGTRLTVL.

At least ten counts were recorded for this clonotype. This chain uses TRBV7-9 with TRBJ1-4, with 7 bases identical to TRBD1. V shed 2 bases, J shed 6 bases, and the junction held 3 bases outside the gene matches. The CDR3 totals 14 residues. Germline CDR1 and CDR2: SEHNR and FQNEAQ (reference sequence). The DNA of the CDR3 is TGTGCCAGCAGCTTAAGGGGGCTGGATGAAAAACTGTTTTTT. It codes for CASSLRGLDEKLFF.

This clonotype showed up many times. This sequence joins TRBV7-6 and TRBJ2-2; the D is unclear. The CDR3 has 11 amino acids. The ends were cut back, 5 bases at V and 6 bases at J, with 4 bases in the middle. Germline CDR1 and CDR2: SGHVS and FNYEAQ. CDR3 loop: CASSEAGELFF. The CDR3 DNA sequence: TGTGCCAGCAGCGAAGCCGGGGAGCTGTTTTTT.

Many counts were recorded for this clonotype. The chain links TRBV12-5 to TRBJ2-1; maybe TRBD2 (5 bases). The CDR3 runs 17 residues. Trimming stripped 1 base from V and 7 bases from J, with 20 bases between. Germline CDR1 is LGHNT and CDR2 is FRNRAP. The CDR3 is CASGLGPLADLMNEQFF. In DNA form, the CDR3 reads TGTGCTAGTGGTTTGGGCCCCCTAGCTGACTTAATGAATGAGCAGTTCTTC.

There are many counts of this clonotype. This chain links TRBV5-6 with TRBJ1-1; D might be TRBD1 (5 bases). The CDR3 has 15 amino acids. Germline V gives CDR1 SGHDT, CDR2 YYEEEE. The ends were cut back, 2 bases at V and 3 bases at J, with 14 bases in the middle. For the CDR3, the DNA is TGTGCCAGCAGCTTCCCGGGGCAGGGTCACACTGAAGCTTTCTTT. This gives the protein CASSFPGQGHTEAFF.

This clonotype was found a few times. This chain connects TRBV6-2 or TRBV6-3 to TRBJ2-7; 8 bases are a match to TRBD1. Germline V CDR1 and CDR2: MNHEY, SVGEGT. Trimming cost V 6 bases and J 7 bases; bases outside gene matches: 8. The CDR3 has 13 amino acids. The CDR3 is CASRATGGEEQYV. The CDR3 DNA reads TGTGCCAGCAGGGCCACAGGGGGAGAGGAGCAGTACGTC.